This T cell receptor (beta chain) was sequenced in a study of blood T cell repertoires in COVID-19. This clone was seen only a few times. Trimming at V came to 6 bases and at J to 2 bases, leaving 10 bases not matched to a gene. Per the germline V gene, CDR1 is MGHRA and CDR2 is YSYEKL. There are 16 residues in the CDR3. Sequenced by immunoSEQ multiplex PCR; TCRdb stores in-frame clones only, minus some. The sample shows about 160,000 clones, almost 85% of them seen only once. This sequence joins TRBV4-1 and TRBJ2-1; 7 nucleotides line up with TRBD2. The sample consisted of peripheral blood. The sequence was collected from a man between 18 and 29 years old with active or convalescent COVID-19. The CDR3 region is CASRRSPGRTYNEQFF. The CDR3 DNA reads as TGCGCCAGCAGACGAAGCCCCGGGAGGACCTACAATGAGCAGTTCTTC.